This T cell receptor beta chain was profiled in a study of T-cell memory formation after mild COVID-19. On the study more broadly: In these data, TCR clusters were largely donor specific. Notes on the study in general: From day 15 to 85, contracting clones were balanced between CD4 and CD8, whereas later expanders leaned toward CD4+. Those CD4+ clones that contracted were mainly in CM and EM (CD8+ ones in EMRA). Some clones that responded were present in memory (sampled pre-infection), which suggests cross-reactive memory joined.

MiXCR was run by TCRdb on the 5' RACE reads, yielding one entry per CDR3 protein. This table has 400,000 or so distinct CDR3 sequences, approximately 20% appearing once. Worth noting for this clonotype: Its antigen remains unidentified.

V lost 3 bases, J lost 0 bases, and 20 bases stayed unmatched. The CDR3 sequence is 20 residues long. Looked up from germline, CDR1 is SQVTM and CDR2 is ANQGSEA. This chain uses TRBV29-1 with TRBJ2-1; TRBD2 agrees at 7 bases. The TCR sequence derives from an adult woman who had mild COVID-19 (a few samples of this study predate the infection). Cell type and time point are not known. The source material was PBMCs or a T cell subset sorted from them (not recorded which). The CDR3 is CSVDVKPLAAFKSSYNEQFF. As DNA, the CDR3 is TGCAGCGTTGATGTCAAACCCCTAGCGGCCTTCAAAAGCTCCTACAATGAGCAGTTCTTC.